This T cell receptor (beta chain) was found in a study of blood T cell repertoires in COVID-19. Study as a whole: The origin of the acute and convalescent COVID-19 samples was the United States, Italy and Spain. T cells, B-cell-depleted T cells, or PBMCs supplied cDNA or gDNA.

Germline V gives CDR1 SEHNR, CDR2 FQNEAQ (reference sequence). The CDR3 length is 14 residues. V shed 3 bases, J shed 4 bases, and the junction held 1 base outside the gene matches. In the authors' methods: Reference gene primer amplification in the assay estimated nucleated cell counts. Sequencing used immunoSEQ multiplex PCR; TCRdb keeps in-frame clones, though not all of them. For V, J and clone size, that table is used; D and trimming come from the DNA. The sample consists of approximately 300,000 clones, about 89% of them appearing once. Ages ranged from roughly 18 to 100 years, with residence in 24 US areas.

The source of this sequence is a man aged 60 to 69 who had recovered from COVID-19. The chain has TRBV7-9 and TRBJ2-2, with 8 bases matching TRBD2. Sequencing was done on a sample of PBMCs or T cells enriched from blood (not recorded which). The CDR3 loop reads CASSFREGTGELFF. The CDR3 nucleotides are TGTGCCAGCAGCTTCCGGGAGGGCACCGGGGAGCTGTTTTTT.